This TCR beta chain was recovered during a study of cytomegalovirus exposure and HLA in healthy donors. Study-level points and caveats: As a later analysis showed, a missense DCLRE1C variant was linked to trimming of TCR beta V- and J-genes. In most subjects, TCR beta sequences reportedly gave accurate predictions of HLA-A and HLA-B alleles. The productive fraction for most TCR beta V segments was about 90% or about 30% in an earlier analysis.

Among the donors, all were healthy bone marrow donors. A note on this clone: As yet, its antigen is unknown.

Vbeta (60) and Jbeta (13) primers were used in the PCR. Profiling relied on immunoSEQ multiplex PCR, and the TCRdb table lists in-frame clones only, not all of them. Among approximately 140,000 clones listed, about four fifths were seen once. Trimming removed 10 bases from V and 4 bases from J, with 19 bases in between. The germline V gene has CDR1 MNHNY and CDR2 SVGAGI (reference sequence). This CDR3 has 14 amino acids. This TCR was recovered from a male donor in good health and CMV-seronegative. The source material was PBMCs. V is TRBV6-6 and J is TRBJ2-5, with a weak D call TRBD2 (6 bases). This chain's CDR3 is CATTPLDGGETQYF. In DNA form, the CDR3 reads TGTGCCACCACCCCCCTCGACGGGGGAGAGACCCAGTACTTC.